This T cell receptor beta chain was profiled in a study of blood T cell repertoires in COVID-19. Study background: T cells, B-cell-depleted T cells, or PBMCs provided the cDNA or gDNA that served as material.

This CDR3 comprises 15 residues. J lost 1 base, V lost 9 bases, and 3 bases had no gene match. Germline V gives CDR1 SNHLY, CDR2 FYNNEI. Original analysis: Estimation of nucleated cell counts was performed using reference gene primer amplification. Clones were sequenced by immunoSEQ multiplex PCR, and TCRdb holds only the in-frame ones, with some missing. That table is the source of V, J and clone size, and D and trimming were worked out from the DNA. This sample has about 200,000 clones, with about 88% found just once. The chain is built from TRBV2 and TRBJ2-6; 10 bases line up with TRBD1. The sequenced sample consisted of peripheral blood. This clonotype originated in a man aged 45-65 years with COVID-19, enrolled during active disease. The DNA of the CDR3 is TGTGCCAGTGGGGACAGGGGTTCTGGGGCCAACGTCCTGACTTTC. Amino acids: CASGDRGSGANVLTF.